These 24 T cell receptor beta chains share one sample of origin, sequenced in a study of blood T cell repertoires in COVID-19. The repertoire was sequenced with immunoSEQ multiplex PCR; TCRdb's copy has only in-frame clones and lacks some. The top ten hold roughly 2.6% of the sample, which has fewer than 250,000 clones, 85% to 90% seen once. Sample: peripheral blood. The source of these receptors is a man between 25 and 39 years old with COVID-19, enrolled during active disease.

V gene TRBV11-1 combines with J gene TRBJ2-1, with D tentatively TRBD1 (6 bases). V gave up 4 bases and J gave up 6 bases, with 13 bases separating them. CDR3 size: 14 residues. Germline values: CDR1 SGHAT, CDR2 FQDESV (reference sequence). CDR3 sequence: CASSWVRGGNEQFF. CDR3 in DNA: TGTGCCAGCAGCTGGGTCAGGGGTGGCAATGAGCAGTTCTTC.

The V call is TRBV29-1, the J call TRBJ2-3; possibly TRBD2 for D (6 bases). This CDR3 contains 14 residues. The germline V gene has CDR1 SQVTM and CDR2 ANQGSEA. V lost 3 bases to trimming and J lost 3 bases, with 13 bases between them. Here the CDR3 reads CSVDVGSKTDTQYF. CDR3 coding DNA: TGCAGCGTTGATGTCGGGAGCAAGACAGATACGCAGTATTTT.

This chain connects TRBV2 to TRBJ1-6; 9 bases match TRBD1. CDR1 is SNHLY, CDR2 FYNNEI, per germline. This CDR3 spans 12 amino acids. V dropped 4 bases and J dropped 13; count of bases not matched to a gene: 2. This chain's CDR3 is CASSGDRAPLHF. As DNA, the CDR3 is TGTGCCAGCAGTGGGGACAGGGCTCCCCTCCACTTT.

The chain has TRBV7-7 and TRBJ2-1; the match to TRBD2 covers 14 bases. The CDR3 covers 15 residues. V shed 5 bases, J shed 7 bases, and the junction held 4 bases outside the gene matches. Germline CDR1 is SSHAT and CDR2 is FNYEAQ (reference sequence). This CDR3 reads CASSPGLAGGNEQFF. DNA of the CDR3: TGTGCCAGCAGCCCAGGACTAGCGGGAGGTAATGAGCAGTTCTTC.

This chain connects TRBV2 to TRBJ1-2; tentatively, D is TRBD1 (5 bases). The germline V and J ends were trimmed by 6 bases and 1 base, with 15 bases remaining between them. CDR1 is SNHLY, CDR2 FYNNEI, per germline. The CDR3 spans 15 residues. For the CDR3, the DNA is TGTGCCAGCAGACCGTCCAGGGCTGGTAACTATGGCTACACCTTC. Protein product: CASRPSRAGNYGYTF.

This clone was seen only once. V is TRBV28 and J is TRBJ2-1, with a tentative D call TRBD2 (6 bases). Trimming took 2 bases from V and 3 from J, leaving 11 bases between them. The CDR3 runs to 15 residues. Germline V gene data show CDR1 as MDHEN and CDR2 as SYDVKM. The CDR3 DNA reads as TGTGCCAGCAGTTTAGCGGGACTTAACTACAATGAGCAGTTCTTC. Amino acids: CASSLAGLNYNEQFF.

As DNA, the CDR3 is TGTGCCAGCAGCTTAGGCGGGGGGTGGAGGAACACTGAAGCTTTCTTT. Translation gives CASSLGGGWRNTEAFF. The J gene is TRBJ1-1, the V gene TRBV7-9; D perhaps matches TRBD1 (5 bases). Germline V CDR1 and CDR2: SEHNR, FQNEAQ (reference sequence). With 1 base removed from V and 1 base from J, the gap between germline ends came to 13 bases. This CDR3 contains 16 residues.

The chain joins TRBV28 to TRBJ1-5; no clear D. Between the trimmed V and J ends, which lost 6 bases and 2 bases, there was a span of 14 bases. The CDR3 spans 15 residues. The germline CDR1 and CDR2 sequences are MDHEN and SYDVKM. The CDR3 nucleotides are TGTGCCAGCAGACGGACCTTCGGGGGCAATCAGCCCCAGCATTTT. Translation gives CASRRTFGGNQPQHF.

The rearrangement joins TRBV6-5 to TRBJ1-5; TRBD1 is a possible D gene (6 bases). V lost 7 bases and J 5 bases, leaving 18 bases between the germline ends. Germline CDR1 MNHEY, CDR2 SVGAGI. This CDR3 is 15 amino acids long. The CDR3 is CASTAGGQPYQPQHF. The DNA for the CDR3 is TGTGCCAGCACTGCCGGAGGACAGCCTTATCAGCCCCAGCATTTT.

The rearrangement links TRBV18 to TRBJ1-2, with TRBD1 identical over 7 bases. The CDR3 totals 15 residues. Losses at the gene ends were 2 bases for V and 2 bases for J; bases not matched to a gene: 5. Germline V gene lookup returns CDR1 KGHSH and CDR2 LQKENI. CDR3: CASSPSTGANYGYTF. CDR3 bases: TGTGCCAGCTCACCAAGTACAGGGGCAAACTATGGCTACACCTTC.

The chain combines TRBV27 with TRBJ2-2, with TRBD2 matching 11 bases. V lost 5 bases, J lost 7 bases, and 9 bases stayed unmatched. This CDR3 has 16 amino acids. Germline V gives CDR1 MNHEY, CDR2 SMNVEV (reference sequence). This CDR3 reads CASSGWGTSGNGELFF. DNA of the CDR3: TGTGCCAGCAGTGGGTGGGGGACTAGCGGTAACGGGGAGCTGTTTTTT.

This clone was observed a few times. The CDR3 DNA follows: TGTGCCAGCAGCGTAGGACAGGGGTACAACGAGCAGTACTTC. Protein sequence: CASSVGQGYNEQYF. This chain joins TRBV9 and TRBJ2-7, with 8 positions matching TRBD1. The CDR3 sequence is 14 residues long. Germline values: CDR1 SGDLS, CDR2 YYNGEE. The junction had 4 bases not matched to a gene; V was cut back by 0 bases and J by 5 bases.

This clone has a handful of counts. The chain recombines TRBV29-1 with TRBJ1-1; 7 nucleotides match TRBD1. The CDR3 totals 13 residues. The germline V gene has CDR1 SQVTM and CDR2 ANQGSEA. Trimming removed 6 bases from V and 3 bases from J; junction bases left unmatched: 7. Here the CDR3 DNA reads TGCAGCGTCGAACAGGGGAAGGACACTGAAGCTTTCTTT. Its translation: CSVEQGKDTEAFF.

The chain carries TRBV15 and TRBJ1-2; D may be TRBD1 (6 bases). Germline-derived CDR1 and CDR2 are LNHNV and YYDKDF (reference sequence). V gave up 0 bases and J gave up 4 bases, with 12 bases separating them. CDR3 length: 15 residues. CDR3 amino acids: CATSRDRGTGYGYTF. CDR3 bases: TGTGCCACCAGCAGAGATAGGGGGACCGGCTATGGCTACACCTTC.

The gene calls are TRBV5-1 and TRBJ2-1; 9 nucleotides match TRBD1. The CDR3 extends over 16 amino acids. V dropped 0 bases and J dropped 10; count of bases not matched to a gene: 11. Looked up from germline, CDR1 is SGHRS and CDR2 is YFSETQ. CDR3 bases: TGCGCCAGCAGCTTGGTCGGACAGGGGAAGGGGAGGGAGCAGTTCTTC. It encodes CASSLVGQGKGREQFF.

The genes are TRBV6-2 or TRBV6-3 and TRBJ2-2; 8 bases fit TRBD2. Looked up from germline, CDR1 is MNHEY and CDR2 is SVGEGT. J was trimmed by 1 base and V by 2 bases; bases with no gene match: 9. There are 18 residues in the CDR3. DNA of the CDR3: TGTGCCAGCAGTTACGAGCGGGCTAGCGGGTTGAACACCGGGGAGCTGTTTTTT. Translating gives CASSYERASGLNTGELFF.

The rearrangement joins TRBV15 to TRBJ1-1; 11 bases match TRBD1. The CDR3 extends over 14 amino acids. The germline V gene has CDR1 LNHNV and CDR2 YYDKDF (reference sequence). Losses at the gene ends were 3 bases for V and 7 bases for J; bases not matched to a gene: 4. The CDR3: CATSRGQGVNEAFF. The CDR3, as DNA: TGTGCCACCAGCAGGGGACAGGGGGTAAATGAAGCTTTCTTT.

CDR3 region: CASSPGGDYGYTF. Written as DNA, the CDR3 is TGTGCCAGCAGCCCGGGGGGGGACTATGGCTACACCTTC. This chain connects TRBV11-2 to TRBJ1-2, with D perhaps matching TRBD1 (5 bases). CDR3 length: 13 residues. V dropped 5 bases and J dropped 3 bases, with 10 bases sitting between them. Germline-derived CDR1 and CDR2 are SGHAT and FQNNGV.

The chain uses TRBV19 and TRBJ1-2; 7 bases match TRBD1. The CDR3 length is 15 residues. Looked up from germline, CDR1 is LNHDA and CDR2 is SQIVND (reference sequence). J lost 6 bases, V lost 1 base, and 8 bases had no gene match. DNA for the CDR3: TGTGCCAGTAGTATAGGGAGCCTGACAGGGAATGGCTACACCTTC. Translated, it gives CASSIGSLTGNGYTF.

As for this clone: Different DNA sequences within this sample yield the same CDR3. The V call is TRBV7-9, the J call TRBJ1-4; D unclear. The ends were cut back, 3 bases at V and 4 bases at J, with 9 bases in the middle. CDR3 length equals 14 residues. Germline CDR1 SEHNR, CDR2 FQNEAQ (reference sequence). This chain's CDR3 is CASSLGQVNEKLFF. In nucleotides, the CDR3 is TGTGCCAGCAGCTTGGGTCAGGTTAATGAAAAACTGTTTTTT.

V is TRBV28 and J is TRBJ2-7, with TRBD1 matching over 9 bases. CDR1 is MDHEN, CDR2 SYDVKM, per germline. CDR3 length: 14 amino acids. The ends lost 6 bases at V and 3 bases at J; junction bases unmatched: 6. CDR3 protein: CASRPSTGGYEQYF. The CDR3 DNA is TGTGCCAGCAGACCATCGACAGGGGGCTACGAGCAGTACTTC.

The CDR3 bases are TGTGCCAGCAGGAAAGGGACAGGGGGTTTGAATTCACCCCTCCACTTT. It codes for CASRKGTGGLNSPLHF. The J gene is TRBJ1-6, the V gene TRBV27, with TRBD1 identical over 11 bases. Germline CDR1 is MNHEY and CDR2 is SMNVEV (reference sequence). CDR3 length: 16 residues. V shed 6 bases and J 7 bases; nucleotides not matched to a gene: 8.

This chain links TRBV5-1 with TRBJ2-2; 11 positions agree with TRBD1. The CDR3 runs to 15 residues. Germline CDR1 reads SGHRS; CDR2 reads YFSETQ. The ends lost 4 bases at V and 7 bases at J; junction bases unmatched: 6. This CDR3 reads CASSDGQGADGELFF. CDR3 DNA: TGCGCCAGCAGCGATGGACAGGGGGCGGACGGGGAGCTGTTTTTT.

For the CDR3, the DNA is TGTGCCAGCAGCTTAATATTGAACACTGAAGCTTTCTTT. The encoded protein is CASSLILNTEAFF. The chain uses TRBV7-3 and TRBJ1-1; D unresolved. CDR3 length: 13 residues. Germline V CDR1 and CDR2: SGHTA, FQGTGA. The germline V and J ends were trimmed by 1 base and 0 bases, with 3 bases remaining between them.